The sequence of this TCR beta chain was determined in a study of graft-versus-host responses after intestinal transplantation. About the research overall: Among the recipients, transplants were multivisceral, liver-intestinal, or isolated intestinal.

Sequencing was performed with immunoSEQ multiplex PCR; in TCRdb, only in-frame clones are kept and a portion is missing. The sample lists just under 55,000 clones; under 95% were seen once. Germline loops: CDR1 SGHRS, CDR2 YFSETQ. Trimming at V came to 0 bases and at J to 3 bases, leaving 4 bases not matched to a gene. This CDR3 is 15 amino acids long. This sequence originates from a human patient who received an intestinal transplant, so some T cells may come from the graft donor. The rearrangement uses TRBV5-1 and TRBJ2-3, with TRBD2 identical over 7 bases. Sequenced material: PBMCs, taken nearly 670 days after intestinal transplant. CDR3 protein: CASSLEASGTDTQYF. The DNA of the CDR3 is TGCGCCAGCAGCTTGGAGGCTAGCGGTACAGATACGCAGTATTTT.